This entry describes one TCR beta chain. No antigen is known for it. Using a J-beta primer mix together with a sample-barcoded 5' primer, a second PCR was run for roughly 6 to 12 cycles. A template-switch adaptor containing 12 random nucleotides labeled each cDNA molecule. One entry per CDR3 protein results from TCRdb running MiXCR on the 5' RACE reads. Of about 970,000 distinct CDR3 sequences listed, 51% are singletons. The germline gives CDR1 SQVTM, CDR2 ANQGSEA. Trimming removed 7 bases at V and 5 bases at J, with 11 bases between. There are 11 residues in the CDR3. This sample was included in a study of blood T cells in healthy people across ages. Broader study findings: Across the age range, TCR beta diversity per million T cells fell in a roughly linear way. Compared with aged donors, long-lived donors showed fewer expanded clones, suggesting selection.

The sample was blood. J is TRBJ2-5 and V is TRBV29-1; D is perhaps TRBD2 (5 bases). The receptor was derived from a woman aged 55 to 70 in good health. CDR3 sequence: CSGRRYETQYF. In DNA, the CDR3 is TGCAGCGGGAGGAGGTACGAGACCCAGTACTTC.